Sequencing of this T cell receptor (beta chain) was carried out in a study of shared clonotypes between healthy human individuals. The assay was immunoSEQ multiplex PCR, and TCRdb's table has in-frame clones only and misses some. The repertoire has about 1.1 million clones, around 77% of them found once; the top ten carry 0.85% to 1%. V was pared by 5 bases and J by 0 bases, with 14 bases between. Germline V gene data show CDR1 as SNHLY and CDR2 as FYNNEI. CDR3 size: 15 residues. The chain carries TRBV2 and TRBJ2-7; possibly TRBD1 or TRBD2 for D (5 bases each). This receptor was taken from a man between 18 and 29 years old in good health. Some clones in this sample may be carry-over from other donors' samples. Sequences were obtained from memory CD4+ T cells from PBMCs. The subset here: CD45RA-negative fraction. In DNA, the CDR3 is TGTGCCAGCAGTCTCTCCGGGACGGCCTCCTACGAGCAGTACTTC. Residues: CASSLSGTASYEQYF.